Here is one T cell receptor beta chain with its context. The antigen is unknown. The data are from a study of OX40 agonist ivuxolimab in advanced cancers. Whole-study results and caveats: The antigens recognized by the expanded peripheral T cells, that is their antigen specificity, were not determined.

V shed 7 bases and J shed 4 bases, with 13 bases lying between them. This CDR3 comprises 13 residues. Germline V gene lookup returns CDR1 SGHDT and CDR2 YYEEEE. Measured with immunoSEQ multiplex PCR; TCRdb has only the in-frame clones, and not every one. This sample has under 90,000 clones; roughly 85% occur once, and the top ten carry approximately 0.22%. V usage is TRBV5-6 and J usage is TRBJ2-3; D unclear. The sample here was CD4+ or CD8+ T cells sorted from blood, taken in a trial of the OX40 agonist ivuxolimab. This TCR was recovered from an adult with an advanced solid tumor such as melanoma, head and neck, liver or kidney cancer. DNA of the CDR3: TGTGCCAGCTCCGCTTCACCGGCAGATACGCAGTATTTT. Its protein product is CASSASPADTQYF.